These 27 T cell receptor beta chains share one sample of origin, sequenced in a study of shared clonotypes between healthy human individuals. The method was immunoSEQ multiplex PCR; TCRdb's version includes in-frame clones alone and lacks a portion of them. The sample yields fewer than 3 million clones, 85% to 95% seen once. The sample comprised naive CD4+ T cells from PBMCs. Documented subset: CD45RA+ positively selected. The receptors were gathered from a man aged 18 to 35 in good health. Some clones in this sample may be carry-over from other donors' samples.

The sample holds a few counts of this clone. The CDR3 nucleotides read TGCGCCAGCAGCTTTGGTGGGGCGCCGAACACTGAAGCTTTCTTT. Its protein is CASSFGGAPNTEAFF. The chain links TRBV5-1 to TRBJ1-1; perhaps TRBD1 as D (5 bases). Trimming took off 2 bases at V and 1 base at J, with 12 bases between the two ends. The CDR3 has 15 residues. CDR1 is SGHRS and CDR2 is YFSETQ in the germline V gene.

This clone was counted a single time. The chain couples TRBV5-4 to TRBJ2-3; TRBD2 matches at 11 bases. Germline assignment: CDR1 SGHNT and CDR2 YYREEE (reference sequence). CDR3 length equals 17 residues. Germline trimming cut 1 base from V and 1 base from J; bases unmatched to any gene: 5. CDR3 nucleotides: TGTGCCAGCAGCTTGACTAGCGGGAGCGTGGGCACAGATACGCAGTATTTT. Translated, it gives CASSLTSGSVGTDTQYF.

The chain is built from TRBV7-3 and TRBJ2-3; 8 bases match TRBD1. There are 16 residues in the CDR3. Germline trimming cut 1 base from V and 0 bases from J; bases unmatched to any gene: 3. Germline CDR1 SGHTA, CDR2 FQGTGA. Written as DNA, the CDR3 is TGTGCCAGCAGCTTAATCGGACAGGGAAGCACAGATACGCAGTATTTT. This gives the protein CASSLIGQGSTDTQYF.

The chain couples TRBV7-8 to TRBJ2-1; 10 positions agree with TRBD2. This CDR3 comprises 19 residues. V lost 1 base and J lost 7; bases outside the gene matches: 16. CDR1 SGHVS and CDR2 FQNEAQ come from the germline V gene. In DNA, the CDR3 is TGTGCCAGCAGCTTAGTGTATGAAAGAGCGGGAGGGCCGGTGAATGAGCAGTTCTTC. As protein: CASSLVYERAGGPVNEQFF.

The gene calls are TRBV28 and TRBJ1-5; 8 bases agree with TRBD1. The CDR3 loop spans 16 amino acids. Germline CDR1 is MDHEN and CDR2 is SYDVKM. Germline trimming cut 3 bases from V and 6 bases from J; bases unmatched to any gene: 10. CDR3 sequence: CASSFLGQGVLQPQHF. The DNA of the CDR3 is TGTGCCAGCAGTTTCCTCGGACAGGGAGTCCTTCAGCCCCAGCATTTT.

The rearrangement joins TRBV10-3 to TRBJ1-2; possibly TRBD1 for D (6 bases). V was shortened by 7 bases and J by 2 bases, with 14 bases between the two germline ends. This CDR3 spans 14 amino acids. In germline, CDR1 is ENHRY, CDR2 SYGVKD. The CDR3 nucleotides read TGTGCCATCAAGGGATTCGGACAGAACTATGGCTACACCTTC. As protein: CAIKGFGQNYGYTF.

This clone was observed once. The chain has TRBV11-2 and TRBJ1-5; 9 bases map to TRBD1. Unmatched junction bases numbered 3, after V lost 4 bases and J lost 5 bases. Germline V lookup: CDR1 SGHAT, CDR2 FQNNGV. The CDR3 totals 14 residues. CDR3 DNA: TGTGCCAGCAGCTCCGGACAGGGGCATCAGCCCCAGCATTTT. Amino acids: CASSSGQGHQPQHF.

V usage is TRBV30 and J usage is TRBJ1-2, with unresolved D. V was trimmed by 4 bases and J by 3 bases, leaving 12 bases between them. This CDR3 has 13 residues. The germline gives CDR1 GTSNPN, CDR2 SVGIG (reference sequence). CDR3 in amino acids: CAWNPGPYYGYTF. For the CDR3, the DNA is TGTGCCTGGAACCCGGGCCCTTACTATGGCTACACCTTC.

The gene calls are TRBV7-9 and TRBJ2-1; 8 bases align to TRBD2. This CDR3 is 16 amino acids long. The ends lost 3 bases at V and 3 bases at J; junction bases unmatched: 7. Germline V gene data show CDR1 as SEHNR and CDR2 as FQNEAQ (reference sequence). In DNA, the CDR3 is TGTGCCAGCAGCTTGATCCCCGGGACTAGCTACAATGAGCAGTTCTTC. It encodes CASSLIPGTSYNEQFF.

This clone occurred once. This chain uses TRBV7-2 with TRBJ2-3, with 7 bases matching TRBD1. Germline assignment: CDR1 SGHTA and CDR2 FQGNSA. This CDR3 has 14 residues. Losses at the gene ends were 6 bases for V and 5 bases for J; bases not matched to a gene: 8. The CDR3 is CASSQNWDRDTQYF. CDR3 coding DNA: TGTGCCAGCAGTCAAAACTGGGACAGAGATACGCAGTATTTT.

V gene TRBV15 combines with J gene TRBJ2-7, with 9 bases matching TRBD1. CDR1 and CDR2 from the germline V gene are LNHNV and YYDKDF (reference sequence). There are 17 residues in the CDR3. V shed 1 base, J shed 3 bases, and the junction held 10 bases outside the gene matches. CDR3 sequence reads: CATSRGPTGGQIYEQYF. In nucleotides, the CDR3 is TGTGCCACCAGCAGAGGTCCTACAGGGGGCCAGATCTACGAGCAGTACTTC.

V and J are TRBV30 and TRBJ2-5, with TRBD2 as a possible D gene (6 bases). The tail of the sequence fits TRBJ2-7 better, so the J call may be wrong. Germline CDR1 is GTSNPN and CDR2 is SVGIG (reference sequence). The CDR3 runs 13 residues. The CDR3 sequence is CAWSSGGNYEQYF. CDR3 nucleotide sequence: TGTGCCTGGAGTTCTGGGGGGAACTACGAGCAGTACTTC.

The rearrangement uses TRBV29-1 and TRBJ2-5; D possibly matches TRBD1 or TRBD2 (6 bases each). CDR3 size: 13 residues. Trimming left V 4 bases short and J 2 bases short, with 11 bases between. Germline CDR1 SQVTM, CDR2 ANQGSEA. In DNA form, the CDR3 reads TGCAGCGTTGGGGGGGCTCGGCAAGAGACCCAGTACTTC. Protein product: CSVGGARQETQYF.

This chain links TRBV5-5 with TRBJ1-5, with unresolved D. The V and J ends lost 0 bases and 7 bases respectively, with 8 bases between them. The CDR3 is 13 amino acids. Per germline, CDR1 SGHKS and CDR2 YYEKEE (reference sequence). The CDR3 region has the DNA TGTGCCAGCAGCTTGGGGGCAGAACAGCCCCAGCATTTT. This codes for CASSLGAEQPQHF.

Points on this clone: Distinct nucleotide sequences in the sample also encode this CDR3. The J gene is TRBJ1-4, the V gene TRBV28; weak D call: TRBD1 (5 bases). Germline V gene sequence: CDR1 MDHEN, CDR2 SYDVKM. CDR3 length: 15 amino acids. With 7 bases removed from V and 0 bases from J, the gap between germline ends came to 12 bases. CDR3 DNA sequence: TGTGCCAGCACTACCACAGGTACAACTAATGAAAAACTGTTTTTT. Encoded protein: CASTTTGTTNEKLFF. Variable domain in full (rest from reference TRBV28 and TRBJ1-4): DVKVTQSSRYLVKRTGEKVFLECVQDMDHENMFWYRQDPGLGLRLIYFSYDVKMKEKGDIPEGYSVSREKKERFSLILESASTNQTSMYLCASTTTGTTNEKLFFGSGTQLSVL.

V and J are TRBV30 and TRBJ2-7, with 7 nucleotides matching TRBD1. The CDR3 covers 14 residues. The V segment lost 0 bases and the J segment 4 bases; nucleotides outside the gene matches: 6. Germline V gene sequence: CDR1 GTSNPN, CDR2 SVGIG (reference sequence). CDR3 loop: CAWSVQGGAYEQYF. For the CDR3, the DNA is TGTGCCTGGAGTGTACAAGGGGGCGCGTACGAGCAGTACTTC.

This chain's CDR3 is CASSLLGQGENQPQHF. The CDR3 nucleotides are TGTGCCAGCAGTTTATTGGGCCAGGGGGAAAATCAGCCCCAGCATTTT. The chain couples TRBV28 to TRBJ1-5, with 7 bases identical to TRBD1. V gave up 1 base and J gave up 4 bases; unmatched junction bases: 7. Germline assignment: CDR1 MDHEN and CDR2 SYDVKM. CDR3 length equals 16 residues.

CDR3 sequence reads: CAISESWRQGDNEQFF. The CDR3, as DNA: TGTGCCATCAGTGAGTCGTGGAGACAGGGTGACAATGAGCAGTTCTTC. V usage is TRBV10-3 and J usage is TRBJ2-1; 7 nucleotides agree with TRBD1. The CDR3 totals 16 residues. V was clipped by 0 bases and J by 5 bases; unmatched bases: 7. The germline V gene encodes CDR1 ENHRY and CDR2 SYGVKD.

The V call is TRBV29-1, the J call TRBJ1-2, with D possibly matching TRBD1 (6 bases). The CDR3 contains 11 residues. V was cut by 4 bases and J by 8 bases, with 11 bases left in between. CDR1 is SQVTM, CDR2 ANQGSEA, per germline. The CDR3 bases are TGCAGCGTTGCAGGGGCGGACGGCTACACCTTC. This gives the protein CSVAGADGYTF.

The gene calls are TRBV30 and TRBJ2-7, with TRBD1 identical over 7 bases. The CDR3 runs to 14 residues. CDR1 and CDR2 from the germline V gene are GTSNPN and SVGIG (reference sequence). V lost 0 bases, J lost 2 bases, and 4 bases stayed unmatched. The CDR3 DNA is TGTGCCTGGAGTGTCTTGGGACAGACCTACGAGCAGTACTTC. The encoded protein is CAWSVLGQTYEQYF.

With respect to this clone: The identical CDR3 is also encoded by other nucleotide sequences in the sample. The V call is TRBV5-1, the J call TRBJ2-7; perhaps TRBD2 as D (6 bases). Germline V CDR1 and CDR2: SGHRS, YFSETQ. The V end was cut by 0 bases, the J end by 0 bases, with 10 bases between. The CDR3 extends over 15 amino acids. CDR3 region: CASSLGSGNSYEQYF. The CDR3 nucleotides are TGCGCCAGCAGCTTGGGTAGCGGAAACTCCTACGAGCAGTACTTC.

The chain links TRBV28 to TRBJ2-2; the D gene is possibly TRBD1 (6 bases). Trimming pared 6 bases from V and 3 bases from J, leaving 17 bases between. The CDR3 loop spans 16 amino acids. From germline, CDR1 is MDHEN and CDR2 SYDVKM. CDR3: CASRAGQGSYTGELFF. The CDR3 nucleotides are TGTGCCAGCAGGGCAGGGCAGGGGTCTTACACCGGGGAGCTGTTTTTT. The variable domain in full, with the rest retrieved from reference TRBV28 and TRBJ2-2, is DVKVTQSSRYLVKRTGEKVFLECVQDMDHENMFWYRQDPGLGLRLIYFSYDVKMKEKGDIPEGYSVSREKKERFSLILESASTNQTSMYLCASRAGQGSYTGELFFGEGSRLTVL.

This sequence joins TRBV6-5 and TRBJ1-1, with D possibly being TRBD1 (5 bases). Trimming removed 4 bases from V and 7 bases from J, with 13 bases in between. Germline V gene data show CDR1 as MNHEY and CDR2 as SVGAGI. The CDR3 covers 13 residues. DNA for the CDR3: TGTGCCAGCAGTTTTGGAGTTACAGGTGAAGCTTTCTTT. It encodes CASSFGVTGEAFF.

The chain is built from TRBV7-2 and TRBJ2-5; possibly TRBD1 or TRBD2 for D (5 bases each). Trimming removed 5 bases from V and 4 bases from J, with 17 bases in between. CDR1 and CDR2 (germline): SGHTA, FQGNSA. The CDR3 sequence is 15 residues long. CDR3 bases: TGTGCCAGCAGCCCCCAAGGCAGGGAGAGAGAGACCCAGTACTTC. Its translation: CASSPQGRERETQYF.

In regard to this clone: Other DNA variants within this sample encode the same CDR3. CDR3 region: CASSPRGSSYNEQFF. DNA for the CDR3: TGTGCCAGCAGCCCCAGGGGGAGCTCCTACAATGAGCAGTTCTTC. V gene TRBV9 combines with J gene TRBJ2-1, with 7 bases fitting TRBD1. V trimming: 4 bases; J trimming: 0 bases; junction bases outside the gene matches: 4. The CDR3 totals 15 residues. CDR1 SGDLS and CDR2 YYNGEE come from the germline V gene. Using reference TRBV9 and TRBJ2-1 for the parts outside the CDR3, the full variable domain is DSGVTQTPKHLITATGQRVTLRCSPRSGDLSVYWYQQSLDQGLQFLIQYYNGEERAKGNILERFSAQQFPDLHSELNLSSLELGDSALYFCASSPRGSSYNEQFFGPGTRLTVL.

Concerning this clone itself: Other DNA sequences in this specimen translate into the identical CDR3. The chain couples TRBV28 to TRBJ2-7, with 12 bases identical to TRBD2. Germline values: CDR1 MDHEN, CDR2 SYDVKM. CDR3 length: 15 amino acids. Trimming took 3 bases from V and 2 from J; bases not matched to a gene: 2. The CDR3 DNA follows: TGTGCCAGCAGTTTGCTAGCGGGAGGGCCCTACGAGCAGTACTTC. Encoded protein: CASSLLAGGPYEQYF.

This clone has just one count. The chain recombines TRBV2 with TRBJ2-4; no clear D. Trimming cost V 5 bases and J 5 bases, with 4 bases left between them. Germline V gene sequence: CDR1 SNHLY, CDR2 FYNNEI. The CDR3 is 11 amino acids. In DNA form, the CDR3 reads TGTGCCAGCAGTTACCAAAACATTCAGTACTTC. Protein sequence: CASSYQNIQYF.